This record covers a single T cell receptor beta chain. Some clones are missing from TCRdb's copy, which holds only in-frame ones; the method was immunoSEQ multiplex PCR. The table has 120,000 or so clones, about 86% seen once. TCR sequencing covered a few patients who responded to pembrolizumab. This record belongs to a study of PD-1 blockade in mismatch repair-deficient tumors. Germline loops: CDR1 SGHNT, CDR2 YYREEE (reference sequence). V was shortened by 2 bases and J by 0 bases, with 8 bases between the two germline ends. CDR3 size: 14 residues. This specimen consisted of peripheral blood, obtained 44 weeks after starting pembrolizumab. This TCR came from an adult with mismatch repair-deficient cancer. The gene calls are TRBV5-4 and TRBJ1-1; D is uncertain. The CDR3 DNA reads as TGTGCCAGCAGCTTTTCAGCGATGAACACTGAAGCTTTCTTT. As protein: CASSFSAMNTEAFF.